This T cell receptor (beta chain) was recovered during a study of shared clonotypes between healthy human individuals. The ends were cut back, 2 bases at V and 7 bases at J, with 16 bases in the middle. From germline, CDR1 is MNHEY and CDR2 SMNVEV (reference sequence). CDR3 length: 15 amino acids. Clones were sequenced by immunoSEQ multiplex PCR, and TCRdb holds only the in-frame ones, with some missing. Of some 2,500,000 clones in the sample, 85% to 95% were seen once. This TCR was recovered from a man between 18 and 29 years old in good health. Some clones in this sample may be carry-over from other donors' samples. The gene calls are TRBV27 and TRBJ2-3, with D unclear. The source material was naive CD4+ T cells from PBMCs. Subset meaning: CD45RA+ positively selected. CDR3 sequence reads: CASSLTLPTANTQYF. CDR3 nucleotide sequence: TGTGCCAGCAGTTTAACCCTGCCGACCGCCAATACGCAGTATTTT.